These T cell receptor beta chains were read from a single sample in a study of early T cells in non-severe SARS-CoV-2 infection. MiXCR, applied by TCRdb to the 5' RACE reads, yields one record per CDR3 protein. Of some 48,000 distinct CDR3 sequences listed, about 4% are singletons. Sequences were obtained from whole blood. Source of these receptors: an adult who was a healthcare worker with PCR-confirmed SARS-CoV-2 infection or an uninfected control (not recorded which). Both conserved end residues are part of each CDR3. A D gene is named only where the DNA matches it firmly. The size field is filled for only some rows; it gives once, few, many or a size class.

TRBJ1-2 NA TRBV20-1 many TGCAGTGCTAGAATGGGGCAGCGCCCCTATGGCTACACCTTC CSARMGQRPYGYTF
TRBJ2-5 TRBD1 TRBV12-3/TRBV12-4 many TGTGCCAGCAGTTTGGGACAGGGACGAGAGACCCAGTACTTC CASSLGQGRETQYF
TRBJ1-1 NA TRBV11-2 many TGTGCCAGCAGCTCGGGACACCCTGAAGCTTTCTTT CASSSGHPEAFF
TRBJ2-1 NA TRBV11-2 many TGTGCCAGCAGCTTAGAAGGGAACTCCTACAATGAGCAGTTCTTC CASSLEGNSYNEQFF
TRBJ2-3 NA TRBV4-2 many TGTGCCAGCAGCCAAGAAGCAGAAACAGATACGCAGTATTTT CASSQEAETDTQYF
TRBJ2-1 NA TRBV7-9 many TGTGCCAGCAGCTTAGAGCACAGTACCGATGAGCAGTTCTTC CASSLEHSTDEQFF
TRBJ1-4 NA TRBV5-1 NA TGCGCCAGCAGCTTCGGGACCCAAGAGGAAAAACTGTTTTTT CASSFGTQEEKLFF
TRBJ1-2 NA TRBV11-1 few TGTGCCAGCAGACCTGCGGGGGCCACCTATGGCTACACCTTC CASRPAGATYGYTF
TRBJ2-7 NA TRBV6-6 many TGTGCCAGCAGCACCGGGACGGAGGCCTACGAGCAGTACTTC CASSTGTEAYEQYF
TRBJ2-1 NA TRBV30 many TGTGCCTGGAGTGTACTTAATGAGCAGTTCTTC CAWSVLNEQFF
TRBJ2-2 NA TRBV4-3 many TGCGCCAGCAGGAGCACCGGGGAGCTGTTTTTT CASRSTGELFF
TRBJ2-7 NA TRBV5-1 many TGCGCCAGCAGCTTGGAGGCACTCTACGAGCAGTACTTC CASSLEALYEQYF
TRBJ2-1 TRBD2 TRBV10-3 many TGTGCCATCAGTTCGACCGAGAGCGGGGATAAGTTCTTC CAISSTESGDKFF
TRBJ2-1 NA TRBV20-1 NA TGCAGTGCTAGAGATCACCCCGAGCAGTTCTTC CSARDHPEQFF
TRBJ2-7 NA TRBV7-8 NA TGTGCCAGCAGCCCGGCCAGAATAACCTACGAGCAGTACTTC CASSPARITYEQYF
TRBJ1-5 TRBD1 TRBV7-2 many TGTGCCAGCAGCCCTCTAGGACAGGGGAACCAGCCCCAGCATTTT CASSPLGQGNQPQHF
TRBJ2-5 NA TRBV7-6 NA TGTGCCAGCAGCTTAGCCCCCGGGACCACTGTCGGGGAGACCCAGTACTTC CASSLAPGTTVGETQYF
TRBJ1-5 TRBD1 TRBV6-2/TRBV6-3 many TGTGCCAGCAGTTCAGGGGGAAGCAATCAGCCCCAGCATTTT CASSSGGSNQPQHF
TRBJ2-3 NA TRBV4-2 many TGTGCCAGCAGCCAACGGCCATCCTCCTGGGTGTATTTT CASSQRPSSWVYF
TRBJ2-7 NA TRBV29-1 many TGCAGCGTTACTGGACAATCCTACGAGCAGTACTTC CSVTGQSYEQYF
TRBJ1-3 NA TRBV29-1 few TGCAGCGCCTGGGGGGCGCCTGGAAACACCATATATTTT CSAWGAPGNTIYF
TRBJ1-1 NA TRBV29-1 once TGCAGCGTCCTCCAGAATTCGGGGGGATCTGAAGCTTTCTTT CSVLQNSGGSEAFF
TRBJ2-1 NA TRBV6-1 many TGTGCCAGCAGTCCACGTCCGGGGGTCCCCAATGAGCAGTTCTTC CASSPRPGVPNEQFF
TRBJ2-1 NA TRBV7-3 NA TGTGCCAGCAGCAAGGCAACCTACAATGAGCAGTTCTTC CASSKATYNEQFF